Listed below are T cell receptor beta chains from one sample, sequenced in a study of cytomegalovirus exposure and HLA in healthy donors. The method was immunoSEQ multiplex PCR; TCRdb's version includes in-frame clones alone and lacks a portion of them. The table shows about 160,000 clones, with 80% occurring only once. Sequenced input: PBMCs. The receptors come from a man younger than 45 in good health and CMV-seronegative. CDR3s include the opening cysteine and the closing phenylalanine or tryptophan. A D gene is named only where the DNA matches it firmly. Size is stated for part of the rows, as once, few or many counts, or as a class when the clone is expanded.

CDR3: CASSLGRGGSNQPQHF
DNA: TGTGCCAGCAGTTTAGGGAGGGGGGGTAGCAATCAGCCCCAGCATTTT
V: TRBV6-5
J: TRBJ1-5
size: few
length: 16
D: -

CDR3: CASSLLAGVSGELFF
DNA: TGTGCCAGCAGTCTACTAGCGGGAGTGTCCGGGGAGCTGTTTTTT
V: TRBV28
J: TRBJ2-2
size: few
length: 15
D: TRBD2

CDR3: CASSPRTGPTNEKLFF
DNA: TGTGCCAGCAGCCCTAGGACAGGTCCAACTAATGAAAAACTGTTTTTT
V: TRBV7-9
J: TRBJ1-4
size: -
length: 16
D: TRBD1

CDR3: CASSPSGGPSDTGELFF
DNA: TGTGCCAGCAGCCCTAGCGGGGGGCCCTCGGACACCGGGGAGCTGTTTTTT
V: TRBV9
J: TRBJ2-2
size: -
length: 17
D: TRBD2

CDR3: CASSQSMGIGFRANVLTF
DNA: TGTGCCAGCAGCCAATCCATGGGTATCGGGTTTAGGGCCAACGTCCTGACTTTC
V: TRBV16
J: TRBJ2-6
size: -
length: 18
D: -

CDR3: CSSSFGGTEAFF
DNA: TGTTCCAGCAGCTTCGGAGGCACTGAAGCTTTCTTT
V: TRBV7-9
J: TRBJ1-1
size: -
length: 12
D: -

CDR3: CASSLQGLNIQYF
DNA: TGTGCCAGCTCATTACAGGGATTAAACATTCAGTACTTC
V: TRBV18
J: TRBJ2-4
size: -
length: 13
D: -

CDR3: CASSLEGGGNTEAFF
DNA: TGCGCCAGCAGCTTGGAAGGTGGAGGGAACACTGAAGCTTTCTTT
V: TRBV5-1
J: TRBJ1-1
size: -
length: 15
D: -

CDR3: CASSFRLGGDTQYF
DNA: TGCGCCAGCAGCTTCAGACTGGGGGGAGATACGCAGTATTTT
V: TRBV5-1
J: TRBJ2-3
size: -
length: 14
D: -

CDR3: CASSLRGGQMNTEAFF
DNA: TGTGCCAGCAGCTTACGCGGTGGACAGATGAACACTGAAGCTTTCTTT
V: TRBV7-8
J: TRBJ1-1
size: -
length: 16
D: -

CDR3: CASSLALSGANTGELFF
DNA: TGTGCCAGCAGCTTAGCGCTTAGCGGGGCGAACACCGGGGAGCTGTTTTTT
V: TRBV7-8
J: TRBJ2-2
size: -
length: 17
D: TRBD2

CDR3: CASSLSVNQPQHF
DNA: TGTGCCAGCAGTTTATCAGTTAATCAGCCCCAGCATTTT
V: TRBV28
J: TRBJ1-5
size: -
length: 13
D: -

CDR3: CASSPRLRAPSGTLHF
DNA: TGTGCCAGCAGCCCCCGTTTGAGGGCCCCCAGCGGGACCCTCCACTTT
V: TRBV7-9
J: TRBJ1-6
size: few
length: 16
D: -

CDR3: CASSRQSNTEAFF
DNA: TGTGCCAGCAGCCGACAGTCGAACACTGAAGCTTTCTTT
V: TRBV11-2
J: TRBJ1-1
size: few
length: 13
D: -

CDR3: CASSPYPGHTPGEQYF
DNA: TGTGCCAGCAGCCCATACCCGGGACACACCCCGGGCGAGCAGTACTTC
V: TRBV7-9
J: TRBJ2-7
size: -
length: 16
D: -

CDR3: CSVEVGTGGTPTYEQYF
DNA: TGCAGCGTCGAGGTGGGGACAGGGGGGACCCCGACCTACGAGCAGTACTTC
V: TRBV29-1
J: TRBJ2-7
size: -
length: 17
D: TRBD1

CDR3: CASSLEGLWAGELFF
DNA: TGTGCCAGCAGCTTGGAGGGGTTGTGGGCCGGGGAGCTGTTTTTT
V: TRBV5-6
J: TRBJ2-2
size: -
length: 15
D: -

CDR3: CAIRGDNAGGELFF
DNA: TGTGCCATCAGAGGGGACAACGCTGGCGGGGAGCTGTTTTTT
V: TRBV10-3
J: TRBJ2-2
size: -
length: 14
D: -

CDR3: CATALSGDTQYF
DNA: TGTGCCACCGCTCTCTCGGGGGATACGCAGTATTTT
V: TRBV15
J: TRBJ2-3
size: -
length: 12
D: -

CDR3: CASSGGARGTGELFF
DNA: TGTGCCAGTAGCGGGGGGGCACGGGGCACCGGGGAGCTGTTTTTT
V: TRBV19
J: TRBJ2-2
size: -
length: 15
D: TRBD2

CDR3: CASSGRGGVENYGYTF
DNA: TGTGCCAGCAGCGGGCGGGGCGGGGTAGAAAACTATGGCTACACCTTC
V: TRBV5-5
J: TRBJ1-2
size: -
length: 16
D: -

CDR3: CAHPGHPETYEQYF
DNA: TGTGCCCACCCTGGGCACCCGGAAACCTACGAGCAGTACTTC
V: TRBV6-5
J: TRBJ2-7
size: -
length: 14
D: -

CDR3: CASSEFKREAFYNEQFF
DNA: TGTGCCAGCAGTGAATTTAAGCGGGAGGCTTTTTACAATGAGCAGTTCTTC
V: TRBV25-1
J: TRBJ2-1
size: -
length: 17
D: TRBD2

CDR3: CASSFTNEQFF
DNA: TGTGCCAGCAGTTTTACAAATGAGCAGTTCTTC
V: TRBV28
J: TRBJ2-1
size: -
length: 11
D: -

CDR3: CATPVLSSYEQYF
DNA: TGTGCTACCCCGGTGCTCTCCTCCTACGAGCAGTACTTC
V: TRBV12-5
J: TRBJ2-7
size: -
length: 13
D: -

CDR3: CASSPRLAGGQAEQFF
DNA: TGTGCCAGCAGCCCCCGACTAGCGGGGGGGCAAGCCGAGCAGTTCTTC
V: TRBV9
J: TRBJ2-1
size: -
length: 16
D: TRBD2

CDR3: CASSLTLAGSTGELFF
DNA: TGTGCCAGCAGCCTCACTCTAGCGGGGAGCACCGGGGAGCTGTTTTTT
V: TRBV27
J: TRBJ2-2
size: -
length: 16
D: TRBD2

CDR3: CASSRWTREKLFF
DNA: TGTGCCAGCAGCCGGTGGACACGGGAAAAACTGTTTTTT
V: TRBV28
J: TRBJ1-4
size: -
length: 13
D: -

CDR3: CASSEWGRTRMTYEQYF
DNA: TGTGCCAGCAGTGAGTGGGGCAGAACGAGGATGACCTACGAGCAGTACTTC
V: TRBV6-1
J: TRBJ2-7
size: -
length: 17
D: -

CDR3: CASKPRAVSYYEQYF
DNA: TGTGCCAGCAAACCGCGGGCGGTTTCATACTACGAGCAGTACTTC
V: TRBV2
J: TRBJ2-7
size: -
length: 15
D: -

CDR3: CASSFRQLMQDGYTF
DNA: TGCGCCAGCAGCTTCAGGCAGTTAATGCAGGATGGCTACACCTTC
V: TRBV5-1
J: TRBJ1-2
size: -
length: 15
D: -

CDR3: CASSSRVWRDPYEQYF
DNA: TGTGCCAGCAGTTCTCGAGTTTGGCGGGATCCCTACGAGCAGTACTTC
V: TRBV27
J: TRBJ2-7
size: -
length: 16
D: -

CDR3: CASSTRTSGESRLGETQYF
DNA: TGTGCCAGCAGCACCCGGACTAGCGGGGAATCCCGTTTAGGGGAGACCCAGTACTTC
V: TRBV11-3
J: TRBJ2-5
size: -
length: 19
D: TRBD2

CDR3: CASSGLSYEQYF
DNA: TGTGCCAGTAGCGGACTTTCCTACGAGCAGTACTTC
V: TRBV19
J: TRBJ2-7
size: once
length: 12
D: -

CDR3: CASSEGQEDPLLETQYF
DNA: TGTGCCAGCAGTGAAGGACAGGAAGACCCCCTGTTGGAGACCCAGTACTTC
V: TRBV6-1
J: TRBJ2-5
size: -
length: 17
D: -

CDR3: CASSKNGLAVSYNEQFF
DNA: TGTGCCAGCAGCAAAAATGGACTAGCGGTCTCCTACAATGAGCAGTTCTTC
V: TRBV21-1
J: TRBJ2-1
size: -
length: 17
D: -

CDR3: CASSFGGTGELFF
DNA: TGTGCCAGCAGTTTCGGAGGGACCGGGGAGCTGTTTTTT
V: TRBV27
J: TRBJ2-2
size: -
length: 13
D: -

CDR3: CASSSGQGIDVGYTF
DNA: TGTGCCAGCAGCTCGGGTCAGGGGATCGACGTAGGCTACACCTTC
V: TRBV7-9
J: TRBJ1-2
size: -
length: 15
D: -

CDR3: CASSFLTSRTLSPLHF
DNA: TGTGCCAGCAGCTTCTTGACAAGTAGAACCCTTTCACCCCTCCACTTT
V: TRBV21-1
J: TRBJ1-6
size: -
length: 16
D: -

CDR3: CASSLMTGGGQPQHF
DNA: TGCGCCAGCAGCTTGATGACAGGGGGAGGTCAGCCCCAGCATTTT
V: TRBV5-1
J: TRBJ1-5
size: once
length: 15
D: TRBD1

CDR3: CASSFRRDSYNEQFF
DNA: TGTGCCAGCAGCTTCCGTCGGGACTCCTACAATGAGCAGTTCTTC
V: TRBV11-2
J: TRBJ2-1
size: -
length: 15
D: -

CDR3: CASSAMTSGDDTDTQYF
DNA: TGCGCCAGCAGCGCTATGACTAGCGGGGACGACACAGATACGCAGTATTTT
V: TRBV5-1
J: TRBJ2-3
size: once
length: 17
D: TRBD2

CDR3: CASSLSQTSGGANEQFF
DNA: TGTGCCAGCAGCTTGTCCCAAACTAGCGGGGGGGCCAATGAGCAGTTCTTC
V: TRBV7-9
J: TRBJ2-1
size: -
length: 17
D: TRBD2

CDR3: CASSLGIEAGAQYF
DNA: TGCGCCAGCAGCTTGGGTATCGAAGCGGGGGCCCAGTACTTC
V: TRBV5-1
J: TRBJ2-5
size: -
length: 14
D: TRBD2

CDR3: CASSPTGSGNTIYF
DNA: TGTGCCAGCAGCCCGACAGGGTCTGGAAACACCATATATTTT
V: TRBV7-8
J: TRBJ1-3
size: -
length: 14
D: TRBD1

CDR3: CASDSSANEQFF
DNA: TGTGCCTCGGATTCTAGCGCAAATGAGCAGTTCTTC
V: TRBV7-7
J: TRBJ2-1
size: -
length: 12
D: -

CDR3: CASSVDSAEAFF
DNA: TGTGCCAGCAGCGTCGACAGCGCTGAAGCTTTCTTT
V: TRBV9
J: TRBJ1-1
size: -
length: 12
D: -

CDR3: CASSFGRGSNQPQHF
DNA: TGTGCCAGCAGCTTCGGGAGAGGGAGCAATCAGCCCCAGCATTTT
V: TRBV5-8
J: TRBJ1-5
size: -
length: 15
D: -